Sequencing of this T cell receptor beta chain was carried out in a study of beta chain features in type 1 diabetes. In the study overall: Age and gender were similar between patients and healthy donors, as were cell yields. Taken together, all samples contributed around 100,000,000 examined sorted cells.

This clone has only a few counts. Sequenced material consisted of expressed TCRB transcripts (all of the isolated RNA was reverse transcribed). The data were produced by immunoSEQ multiplex PCR, yet TCRdb's version contains in-frame clones alone and is incomplete. This table has about 110,000 clones, about 40% appearing once. Sorted populations all exceeded 95% purity. The CDR3 length is 13 residues. Germline V lookup: CDR1 SGHRS, CDR2 YFSETQ. Trimming took off 4 bases at V and 1 base at J, with 8 bases between the two ends. The chain employs TRBV5-1 and TRBJ1-1, with a weak D call TRBD1 (5 bases). This sequence was found in a woman between 18 and 29 years old in good health. What was sequenced was stem cell memory CD4+ T cells from blood. CDR3 protein: CASSGDRNTEAFF. CDR3 DNA sequence: TGCGCCAGCAGCGGAGACAGGAACACTGAAGCTTTCTTT. Full variable domain (rest looked up from reference TRBV5-1 and TRBJ1-1): KAGVTQTPRYLIKTRGQQVTLSCSPISGHRSVSWYQQTPGQGLQFLFEYFSETQRNKGNFPGRFSGRQFSNSRSEMNVSTLELGDSALYLCASSGDRNTEAFFGQGTRLTVV.